The subject of this entry is one T cell receptor beta chain. This sample stems from a study of shared clonotypes between healthy human individuals. CD45RO-negative cells were positively selected for CCR7, leaving out terminally differentiated effector memory CD45RA+ cells. Authors' analysis steps: Quality scores were absent from the junction-only immunoSEQ sequences, so filtering differed. Profiled with immunoSEQ multiplex PCR; TCRdb holds only in-frame clones, not every one. V and J calls and clone size follow that table, whereas D and trimming were derived from the DNA. The table has fewer than 850,000 clones, 96% seen once. The V gene's germline CDR1 is SGHDN and CDR2 FVKESK. V shed 1 base and J shed 4 bases, with 14 bases lying between them. This CDR3 region has 15 residues.

The sequence was collected from a man younger than 40 in good health. The V gene is TRBV14, the J gene TRBJ2-7; D might be TRBD1 or TRBD2, each matching 7 bases. Specimen: naive CD8+ T cells sorted from blood. The CDR3 loop is CASSQGEGALYEQYF. The CDR3 bases are TGTGCCAGCAGCCAAGGGGAGGGGGCCCTATACGAGCAGTACTTC.